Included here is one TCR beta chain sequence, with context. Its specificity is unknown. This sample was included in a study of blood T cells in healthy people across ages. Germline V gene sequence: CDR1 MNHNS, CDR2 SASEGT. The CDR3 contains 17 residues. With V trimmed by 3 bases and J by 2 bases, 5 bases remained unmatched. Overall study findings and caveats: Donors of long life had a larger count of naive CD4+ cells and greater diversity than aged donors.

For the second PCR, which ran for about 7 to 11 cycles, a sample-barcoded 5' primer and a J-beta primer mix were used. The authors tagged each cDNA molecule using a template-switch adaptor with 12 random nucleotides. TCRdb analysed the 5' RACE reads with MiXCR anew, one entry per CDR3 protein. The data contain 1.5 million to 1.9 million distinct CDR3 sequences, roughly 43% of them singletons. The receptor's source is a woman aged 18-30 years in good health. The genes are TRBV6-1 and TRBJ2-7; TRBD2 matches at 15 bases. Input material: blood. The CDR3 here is CASSDGTSGRITYEQYF. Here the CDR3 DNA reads TGTGCCAGCAGTGATGGGACTAGCGGGAGGATTACCTACGAGCAGTACTTC.